This TCR beta chain was captured in a study of control samples from healthy donors and cancer patients. The repertoire was sequenced with immunoSEQ multiplex PCR; TCRdb's copy has only in-frame clones and lacks some. The sample lists around 110,000 clones, approximately 90% seen once, with less than 1.5% in the top ten. Germline values: CDR1 SGHRS, CDR2 YFSETQ. This CDR3 region has 14 residues. J lost 4 bases, V lost 4 bases, and 6 bases had no gene match. The receptor's source is a woman between 45 and 60 years old with colorectal cancer. The sequenced sample was PBMCs. The chain joins TRBV5-1 to TRBJ1-1, with 8 bases aligning to TRBD1. CDR3 region: CASSQGGQGTEAFF. The CDR3 bases are TGCGCCAGCAGCCAGGGAGGACAGGGCACTGAAGCTTTCTTT.